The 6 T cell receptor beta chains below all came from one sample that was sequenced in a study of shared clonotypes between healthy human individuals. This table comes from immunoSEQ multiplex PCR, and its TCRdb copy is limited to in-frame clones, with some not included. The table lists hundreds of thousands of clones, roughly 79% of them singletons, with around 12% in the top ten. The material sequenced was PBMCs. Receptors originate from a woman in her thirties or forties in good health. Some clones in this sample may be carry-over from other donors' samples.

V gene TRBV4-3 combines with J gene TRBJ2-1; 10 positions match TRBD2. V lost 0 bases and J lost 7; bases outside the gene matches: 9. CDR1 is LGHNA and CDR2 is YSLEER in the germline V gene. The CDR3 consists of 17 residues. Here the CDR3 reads CASSQDPPSGSWNEQFF. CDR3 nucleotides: TGCGCCAGCAGCCAAGATCCTCCTAGCGGGAGTTGGAATGAGCAGTTCTTC.

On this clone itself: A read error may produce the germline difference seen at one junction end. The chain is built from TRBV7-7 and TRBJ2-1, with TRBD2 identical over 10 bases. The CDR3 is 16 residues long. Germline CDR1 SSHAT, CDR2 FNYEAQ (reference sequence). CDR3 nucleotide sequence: TGTGCTAGCAGCCCCATAGGTGGGACTAGCGACGATGAGCAGTTCTTC. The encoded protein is CASSPIGGTSDDEQFF.

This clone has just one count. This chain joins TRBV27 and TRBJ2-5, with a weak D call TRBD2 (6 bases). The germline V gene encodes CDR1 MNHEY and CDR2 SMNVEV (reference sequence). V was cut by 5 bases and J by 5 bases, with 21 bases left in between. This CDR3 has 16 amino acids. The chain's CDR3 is CASSPRLAGRRETQYF. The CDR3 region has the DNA TGTGCCAGCAGTCCCCGACTGGCGGGACGGAGGGAGACCCAGTACTTC.

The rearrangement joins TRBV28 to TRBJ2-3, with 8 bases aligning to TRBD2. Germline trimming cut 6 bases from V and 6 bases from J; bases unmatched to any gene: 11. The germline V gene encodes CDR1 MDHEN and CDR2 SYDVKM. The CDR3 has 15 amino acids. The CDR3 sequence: CASSISGRRSDTQYF. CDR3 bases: TGTGCCAGCAGCATAAGCGGGAGACGGTCGGATACGCAGTATTTT.

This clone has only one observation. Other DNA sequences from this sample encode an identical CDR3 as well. The CDR3 sequence is CASSLTGDSYNEQFF. CDR3 DNA sequence: TGTGCCAGCAGCTTGACGGGTGACTCCTACAATGAGCAGTTCTTC. V usage is TRBV5-4 and J usage is TRBJ2-1; D is unclear. The V and J ends lost 1 base and 0 bases respectively, with 8 bases between them. Germline-derived CDR1 and CDR2 are SGHNT and YYREEE (reference sequence). The CDR3 covers 15 residues.

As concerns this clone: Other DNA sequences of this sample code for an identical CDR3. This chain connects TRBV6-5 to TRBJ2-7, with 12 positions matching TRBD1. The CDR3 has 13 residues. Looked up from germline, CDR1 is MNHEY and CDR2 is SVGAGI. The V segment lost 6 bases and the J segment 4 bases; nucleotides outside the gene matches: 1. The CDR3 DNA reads TGTGCCAGCAGGGGACAGGGGGCTTACGAGCAGTACTTC. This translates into CASRGQGAYEQYF.